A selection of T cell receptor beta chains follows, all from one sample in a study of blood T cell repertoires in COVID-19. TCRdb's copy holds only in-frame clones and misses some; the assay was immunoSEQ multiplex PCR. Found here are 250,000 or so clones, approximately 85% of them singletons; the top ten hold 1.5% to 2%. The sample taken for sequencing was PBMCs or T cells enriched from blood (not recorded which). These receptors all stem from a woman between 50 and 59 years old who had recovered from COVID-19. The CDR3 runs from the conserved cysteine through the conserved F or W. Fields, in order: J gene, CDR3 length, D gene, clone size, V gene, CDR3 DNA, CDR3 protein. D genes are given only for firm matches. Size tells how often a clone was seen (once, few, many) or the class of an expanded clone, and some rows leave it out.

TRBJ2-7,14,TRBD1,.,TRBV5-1,TGCGCCAGCAGCTTGGGACAGGGTTACCACGAGCAGTACTTC,CASSLGQGYHEQYF
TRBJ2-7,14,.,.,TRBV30,TGTGCCTGGAGTTTTGTGGAGCGATCCTACGAGCAGTACTTC,CAWSFVERSYEQYF
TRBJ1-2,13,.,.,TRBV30,TGTGCCTGGAGTGTAGCCAGGGGAGATGGCTACACCTTC,CAWSVARGDGYTF
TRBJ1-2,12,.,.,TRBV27,TGTGCCGTTTGGGGAGGGTTAGATGGCTACACCTTC,CAVWGGLDGYTF
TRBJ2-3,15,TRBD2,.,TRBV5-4,TGTGCCAGCAGCTTGTTCGGGAGGGCCATAGATACGCAGTATTTT,CASSLFGRAIDTQYF
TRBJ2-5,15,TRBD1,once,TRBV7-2,TGTGCCAGCAGTCGGGACAGGGGGCGTGGAGAGACCCAGTACTTC,CASSRDRGRGETQYF
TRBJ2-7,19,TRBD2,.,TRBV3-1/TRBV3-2,TGTGCCAGCAGCCAAGTAGTGTTTCGCTTAGCGGGGCCACCCTACGAGCAGTACTTC,CASSQVVFRLAGPPYEQYF
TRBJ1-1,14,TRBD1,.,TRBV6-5,TGTGCCAGCACCTCCGGGACAGGGAACACTGAAGCTTTCTTT,CASTSGTGNTEAFF
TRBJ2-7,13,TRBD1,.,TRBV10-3,TGTGCCATCAATCAGGGGGCTCGGGGCGAGCAGTACTTC,CAINQGARGEQYF
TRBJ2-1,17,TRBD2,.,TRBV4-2,TGTGCCAGCAGCCAGGATACTAGCGGGAGTTGGGGAGATGAGCAGTTCTTC,CASSQDTSGSWGDEQFF
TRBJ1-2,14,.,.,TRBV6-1,TGTGCCAGCAGTGATGGAGGAGCTAACTATGGCTACACCTTC,CASSDGGANYGYTF
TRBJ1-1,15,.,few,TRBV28,TGTGCCAGCAGTTTATTGGGGGGGATGAACACTGAAGCTTTCTTT,CASSLLGGMNTEAFF
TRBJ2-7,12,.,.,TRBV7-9,TGTGCCAGCAGCTTGGACAACTACGAGCAGTACTTC,CASSLDNYEQYF
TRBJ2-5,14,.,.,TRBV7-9,TGTGCCAGCAGACCGGCTTGGGGGCAAGGGACCCAGTACTTC,CASRPAWGQGTQYF
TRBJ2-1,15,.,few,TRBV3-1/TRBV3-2,TGTGCCAGCAGCCAAGGACAGCCTTCACTCAATGAGCAGTTCTTC,CASSQGQPSLNEQFF
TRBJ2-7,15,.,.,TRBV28,TGTGCCAGCAGTTTAGGCCGACAGGCCACCTACGAGCAGTACTTC,CASSLGRQATYEQYF
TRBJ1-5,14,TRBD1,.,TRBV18,TGTGCCAGCTCACTTGACAGGGGGGGCCAGCCCCAGCATTTT,CASSLDRGGQPQHF
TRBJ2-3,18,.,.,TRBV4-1,TGCGCCAGCAGCCAAGTTTTTCGGACCCCGGGGAACACAGATACGCAGTATTTT,CASSQVFRTPGNTDTQYF